One sample yielded the 21 T cell receptor beta chains listed below, sequenced in a study of control samples from healthy donors and cancer patients. Sequencing was performed with immunoSEQ multiplex PCR; in TCRdb, only in-frame clones are kept and a portion is missing. This table holds about 51,000 clones, roughly nine tenths found once. The sample consisted of PBMCs. The receptors originated from a man aged 35-49 years with colorectal cancer.

The chain combines TRBV5-4 with TRBJ1-2, with D possibly TRBD1 on 5 matching bases. This CDR3 is 13 amino acids long. V lost 3 bases to trimming and J lost 4 bases, with 10 bases between them. From germline, CDR1 is SGHNT and CDR2 YYREEE (reference sequence). The CDR3 reads CASSWGDPYGYTF. In nucleotides, the CDR3 is TGTGCCAGCAGCTGGGGCGACCCCTATGGCTACACCTTC.

V gene TRBV11-2 combines with J gene TRBJ2-7; a weak D match, TRBD2 (6 bases). Germline CDR1 SGHAT, CDR2 FQNNGV. Trimming pared 5 bases from V and 3 bases from J, leaving 11 bases between. CDR3 length: 13 residues. This chain's CDR3 is CASSKNGGYEQYF. CDR3 nucleotide sequence: TGTGCCAGCAGCAAGAACGGGGGCTACGAGCAGTACTTC.

This clone has more than one count but fewer than ten. This chain links TRBV7-2 with TRBJ2-1; D tentatively fits TRBD1 or TRBD2 (5 bases each). The germline V gene encodes CDR1 SGHTA and CDR2 FQGNSA. Trimming shortened V by 6 bases and J by 8 bases, and 17 bases separated the two germline ends. CDR3 length: 14 residues. CDR3 DNA: TGTGCCAGCAGTCGGGGCCCAAGCGAGGATGAGCAGTTCTTC. Its translation: CASSRGPSEDEQFF.

The chain joins TRBV5-4 to TRBJ1-1; TRBD1 might be the D (5 bases). V lost 7 bases and J lost 0, with 13 bases in between. Germline CDR1 and CDR2: SGHNT and YYREEE (reference sequence). The CDR3 sequence is 14 residues long. CDR3 nucleotide sequence: TGTGCCAGCGGGGCAGGACTCCTGAACACTGAAGCTTTCTTT. Translated: CASGAGLLNTEAFF.

The chain links TRBV5-1 to TRBJ2-1, with TRBD2 identical over 8 bases. In germline, CDR1 is SGHRS, CDR2 YFSETQ. The CDR3 covers 16 residues. The V gene end was trimmed by 4 bases and the J gene end by 4 bases; junction bases not matched to a gene: 10. The CDR3 DNA sequence: TGCGCCAGCAGCCCCCTCAGCGGGAGTAATTACAATGAGCAGTTCTTC. Amino acids: CASSPLSGSNYNEQFF.

This clone was observed once. V is TRBV24-1 and J is TRBJ2-1; TRBD2 matches at 7 bases. The CDR3 runs to 13 residues. J was trimmed by 8 bases and V by 6 bases; bases with no gene match: 6. The germline CDR1 and CDR2 sequences are KGHDR and SFDVKD. The CDR3 DNA reads as TGTGCCACCAGTAGGGGCGGGAGCTATGAGCAGTTCTTC. Residues: CATSRGGSYEQFF.

This sequence joins TRBV3-1 (or the pseudogene TRBV3-2) and TRBJ2-7; D may be TRBD1 (5 bases). Germline V CDR1 and CDR2: LGHDT, YNNKEL (reference sequence). The V end lost 4 bases, the J end lost 3 bases, and 7 bases lay between the germline ends. The CDR3 sequence is 12 residues long. Here the CDR3 DNA reads TGTGCCAGCAGCCGGACAAGCTACGAGCAGTACTTC. Its translation is CASSRTSYEQYF.

V and J are TRBV30 and TRBJ2-7; D possibly corresponds to TRBD2 (5 bases). V was cut by 0 bases and J by 4 bases, with 13 bases left in between. Looked up from germline, CDR1 is GTSNPN and CDR2 is SVGIG (reference sequence). The CDR3 loop spans 14 amino acids. CDR3 residues: CAWSVLRGPYEQYF. The CDR3 DNA sequence: TGTGCCTGGAGTGTATTACGGGGTCCGTACGAGCAGTACTTC.

The chain combines TRBV7-2 with TRBJ2-7; 8 bases are shared with TRBD1. CDR3 size: 15 residues. After removal of 0 bases from V and 6 bases from J, the junction contained 7 bases not matched to a gene. CDR1 is SGHTA and CDR2 is FQGNSA in the germline V gene. The CDR3 bases are TGTGCCAGCAGCTTAGCGGACAGGGATTATCCCGAGCAGTACTTC. This codes for CASSLADRDYPEQYF.

The V call is TRBV5-1, the J call TRBJ2-2; D may correspond to TRBD1 or TRBD2 (5 bases each). Trimming removed 7 bases from V and 4 bases from J, with 17 bases in between. Germline CDR1 SGHRS, CDR2 YFSETQ. This CDR3 contains 15 residues. CDR3 protein: CASSSSGTFTGELFF. In DNA, the CDR3 is TGCGCCAGCTCCTCCTCGGGGACCTTCACCGGGGAGCTGTTTTTT. Drawing the rest from reference TRBV5-1 and TRBJ2-2, the complete variable domain is KAGVTQTPRYLIKTRGQQVTLSCSPISGHRSVSWYQQTPGQGLQFLFEYFSETQRNKGNFPGRFSGRQFSNSRSEMNVSTLELGDSALYLCASSSSGTFTGELFFGEGSRLTVL.

This clone was observed a single time. The chain combines TRBV2 with TRBJ2-2; D is possibly TRBD1 or TRBD2 (6 bases each). Per germline, CDR1 SNHLY and CDR2 FYNNEI. Between the trimmed V and J ends, which lost 10 bases and 5 bases, there was a span of 14 bases. The CDR3 totals 13 residues. CDR3: CATRTAGTGELFF. The CDR3 coding sequence is TGTGCCACCCGGACAGCGGGTACCGGGGAGCTGTTTTTT.

The chain couples TRBV6-5 to TRBJ1-6, with D perhaps matching TRBD1 (5 bases). CDR1 is MNHEY, CDR2 SVGAGI, per germline. This CDR3 region has 14 residues. Trimming shortened V by 2 bases and J by 7 bases, and 9 bases separated the two germline ends. The DNA of the CDR3 is TGTGCCAGCAGTTACCGGGGGAGCAATTCACCCCTCCACTTT. Its protein product is CASSYRGSNSPLHF.

The chain carries TRBV19 and TRBJ2-7, with a possible D match to TRBD2 (6 bases). The CDR3 is 15 residues long. Trimming removed 3 bases at V and 2 bases at J, with 14 bases between. The germline V gene has CDR1 LNHDA and CDR2 SQIVND (reference sequence). CDR3 DNA: TGTGCCAGTAGTATTATTCTCGGGGGAACCTACGAGCAGTACTTC. It specifies CASSIILGGTYEQYF.

The chain uses TRBV27 and TRBJ2-7; D is ambiguous. The V gene lost 4 bases and the J gene lost 3 bases, with 13 bases spanning the gap. Germline V gene lookup returns CDR1 MNHEY and CDR2 SMNVEV (reference sequence). This CDR3 comprises 14 residues. CDR3 amino acids: CASSSRRAFYEQYF. CDR3 in DNA: TGTGCCAGCAGTTCGAGAAGAGCGTTCTACGAGCAGTACTTC.

V usage is TRBV5-4 and J usage is TRBJ2-5; 10 nucleotides align to TRBD1. The CDR3 runs 16 residues. After removal of 5 bases from V and 3 bases from J, the junction contained 10 bases not matched to a gene. Per the germline V gene, CDR1 is SGHNT and CDR2 is YYREEE (reference sequence). In nucleotides, the CDR3 is TGTGCCAGCAGTTCCGTGGCAGGGACAGGGGAAGAGACCCAGTACTTC. The encoded protein is CASSSVAGTGEETQYF.

The chain combines TRBV6-1 with TRBJ2-7, with D maybe TRBD1 (5 bases). The CDR3 length is 15 residues. Germline CDR1 reads MNHNS; CDR2 reads SASEGT. Trimming cost V 3 bases and J 5 bases, with 17 bases left between them. The CDR3 is CASSDQGYIDDEQYF. CDR3 bases: TGTGCCAGCAGTGATCAGGGCTATATCGACGACGAGCAGTACTTC.

The table lists this clone with a few counts. The chain links TRBV6-5 to TRBJ2-3; 9 nucleotides match TRBD1. Germline V gene lookup returns CDR1 MNHEY and CDR2 SVGAGI. The junction had 7 bases not matched to a gene; V was cut back by 5 bases and J by 4 bases. CDR3 size: 15 residues. The CDR3 coding sequence is TGTGCCAGCAGTCCCGGGACAGGGCCTTCAGATACGCAGTATTTT. Translated, it gives CASSPGTGPSDTQYF.

The table lists this clone with a few counts. The chain couples TRBV5-1 to TRBJ1-1; D remains unclear. Between the trimmed V and J ends, which lost 5 bases and 5 bases, there was a span of 19 bases. CDR3 size: 15 residues. CDR1 and CDR2 from the germline V gene are SGHRS and YFSETQ. The CDR3 loop is CASRSHSIGGTEAFF. CDR3 nucleotide sequence: TGCGCCAGCAGATCTCATTCCATAGGAGGGACTGAAGCTTTCTTT.

This chain joins TRBV6-4 and TRBJ2-2; D unresolved. The CDR3 is made up of 14 amino acids. Germline-derived CDR1 and CDR2 are MRHNA and SNTAGT. With 0 bases removed from V and 6 bases from J, the gap between germline ends came to 8 bases. The CDR3 DNA reads as TGTGCCAGCAGTGACTCGTATAACGCCGGGGAGCTGTTTTTT. Amino acids: CASSDSYNAGELFF.

This chain links TRBV30 with TRBJ2-7; 14 nucleotides match TRBD2. The CDR3 extends over 14 amino acids. Trimming cost V 1 base and J 6 bases; bases outside gene matches: 2. The germline gives CDR1 GTSNPN, CDR2 SVGIG (reference sequence). The CDR3 sequence: CAWSEGLAGVEQYF. The CDR3 bases are TGTGCCTGGAGTGAGGGACTAGCGGGAGTCGAGCAGTACTTC.

This clone was found once. The chain couples TRBV5-1 to TRBJ2-1; weak D call: TRBD1 (5 bases). Germline loops: CDR1 SGHRS, CDR2 YFSETQ. V was trimmed by 3 bases and J by 0 bases, leaving 10 bases between them. The CDR3 covers 15 residues. The CDR3 bases are TGCGCCAGCAGCTCAACAGGAGACTCCTACAATGAGCAGTTCTTC. Its protein product is CASSSTGDSYNEQFF.